Listed here are 29 T cell receptor beta chains from one sample, sequenced in a study of CD8+CD57+ T cells in acquired aplastic anemia. CDR3 and TCR beta VDJ profiling relied on a genomic DNA template. TCRdb itself ran the reads through MiXCR, one entry per CDR3 protein. Among about 190,000 distinct CDR3 sequences listed, 54% were seen once. The source material was sorted CD4+, CD8+, or CD8+CD57+ T cells (not recorded which) from PBMCs. The receptor source for this set is a human donor in good health, serving as a control.

This clonotype was observed many times. This CDR3 is CASSLGGTQVNTEAFF. The CDR3 DNA reads as TGTGCCAGCAGTTTAGGGGGGACGCAGGTAAACACTGAAGCTTTCTTT. The chain is built from TRBV12-3 or TRBV12-4 and TRBJ1-1; D possibly corresponds to TRBD1 (5 bases). The CDR3 is 16 residues long. V gave up 1 base and J gave up 2 bases, with 14 bases separating them.

A few counts support this clonotype. This may stem from a read error, because a much larger clone lies one nucleotide away. No conserved phenylalanine or tryptophan is present at the end of the CDR3, so a read error is the likely explanation. The chain recombines TRBV14 with TRBJ1-2, with TRBD1 matching 7 bases. The CDR3 consists of 16 residues. J was trimmed by 4 bases and V by 0 bases; bases with no gene match: 8. Germline V gives CDR1 SGHDN, CDR2 FVKESK. CDR3 in amino acids: CASSQDPGRGTYGYTL. CDR3 coding DNA: TGTGCCAGCAGCCAAGATCCGGGCAGGGGGACCTATGGCTACACCCTC.

This clonotype appeared many times. This chain connects TRBV6-2 or TRBV6-3 to TRBJ1-5; 7 nucleotides align to TRBD1. The CDR3 covers 18 residues. The J segment lost 2 bases and the V segment lost 6 bases, leaving 16 bases of the junction unmatched. Germline CDR1 reads MNHEY; CDR2 reads SVGEGT. The CDR3 coding sequence is TGTGCCAGCAGACAACGAGTAGCTTTTGGACAGGGCAATCAGCCCCAGCATTTT. Translated, it gives CASRQRVAFGQGNQPQHF.

This clonotype has only a few counts. The gene calls are TRBV9 and TRBJ1-6; D remains unclear. In germline, CDR1 is SGDLS, CDR2 YYNGEE. The CDR3 loop spans 13 amino acids. V was shortened by 5 bases and J by 8 bases, with 11 bases between the two germline ends. CDR3 sequence: CASSASPDSPLHF. The CDR3 DNA follows: TGTGCCAGCAGTGCTTCGCCGGATTCACCCCTCCACTTT.

J is TRBJ2-5 and V is TRBV15; D is perhaps TRBD1 (5 bases). The CDR3 covers 13 residues. V was trimmed by 3 bases and J by 5 bases, leaving 10 bases between them. Per the germline V gene, CDR1 is LNHNV and CDR2 is YYDKDF (reference sequence). CDR3 residues: CATSSIRAETQYF. The DNA for the CDR3 is TGTGCCACCAGCAGTATCAGGGCTGAGACCCAGTACTTC.

This clonotype has a count of ten or more. The genes are TRBV11-2 and TRBJ2-2; 8 bases agree with TRBD2. The CDR3 spans 14 residues. The junction had 4 bases not matched to a gene; V was cut back by 10 bases and J by 0 bases. Germline-derived CDR1 and CDR2 are SGHAT and FQNNGV. The CDR3 protein is CATGGLANTGELFF. Written as DNA, the CDR3 is TGTGCCACGGGGGGGTTGGCGAACACCGGGGAGCTGTTTTTT.

This clonotype was seen at least ten times. This may stem from a read error, because a much larger clone lies one nucleotide away. This rearrangement joins TRBV10-2 to TRBJ2-5; D unclear. The V end was cut by 3 bases, the J end by 8 bases, with 19 bases between. This CDR3 region has 15 residues. CDR1 WSHSY and CDR2 SAAADI come from the germline V gene. Here the CDR3 DNA reads TGCGCCAGCAGTGACCCCCTCAGAGGTGGGCCTACCCAGTACTTC. Protein: CASSDPLRGGPTQYF.

This clonotype was detected many times. This chain uses TRBV20-1 with TRBJ1-2; D is unclear. Trimming shortened V by 0 bases and J by 5 bases, and 13 bases separated the two germline ends. The CDR3 sequence is 14 residues long. Germline V gene lookup returns CDR1 DFQATT and CDR2 SNEGSKA (reference sequence). The CDR3 nucleotides are TGCAGTGCTAGAGATCGGCGCAGTGGGTATGGCTACACCTTC. It specifies CSARDRRSGYGYTF.

Note on this clonotype: As the CDR3 is not closed by the conserved phenylalanine or tryptophan, this likely results from a read error. The DNA is left out, because the CDR3 cannot be placed on it with certainty; the CDR3 is given as TCRdb lists it. This chain's CDR3 is CASSVGQGRS. V gene TRBV9 combines with J gene TRBJ1-6. Germline V lookup: CDR1 SGDLS, CDR2 YYNGEE. The CDR3 has 10 residues if both end residues are counted.

This clonotype has just one count. This rearrangement joins TRBV5-1 to TRBJ2-7, with 10 bases identical to TRBD1. J gave up 7 bases and V 1 base, and 2 bases lay outside the gene matches. The germline gives CDR1 SGHRS, CDR2 YFSETQ. The CDR3 spans 13 residues. The CDR3 sequence is CASSLRGQGEQYF. The DNA of the CDR3 is TGCGCCAGCAGCTTGAGGGGACAGGGGGAGCAGTACTTC.

Ten or more counts support this clonotype. V gene TRBV30 combines with J gene TRBJ2-7, with 8 bases lining up with TRBD1. The CDR3 totals 15 residues. With V trimmed by 2 bases and J by 0 bases, 6 bases remained unmatched. The germline CDR1 and CDR2 sequences are GTSNPN and SVGIG (reference sequence). The CDR3 region has the DNA TGTGCCTGGAGTTTTACGGGACAGGTCTCCTACGAGCAGTACTTC. As protein: CAWSFTGQVSYEQYF.

This clonotype was found many times. The rearrangement uses TRBV7-2 and TRBJ2-7; D is perhaps TRBD2 (5 bases). The germline CDR1 and CDR2 sequences are SGHTA and FQGNSA. With 4 bases removed from V and 4 bases from J, the gap between germline ends came to 14 bases. The CDR3 length is 14 residues. The CDR3 DNA sequence: TGTGCCAGCAGCTATAAATCCCGGGGTTACGAGCAGTACTTC. Its translation is CASSYKSRGYEQYF.

The J gene is TRBJ2-7, the V gene TRBV7-2; D tentatively reads TRBD1 or TRBD2 (5 bases each). Trimming cost V 1 base and J 2 bases, with 9 bases left between them. There are 14 residues in the CDR3. Germline CDR1 is SGHTA and CDR2 is FQGNSA. In DNA form, the CDR3 reads TGTGCCAGCAGCTTAGGATCGGGGCCCTACGAGCAGTACTTC. Its protein is CASSLGSGPYEQYF.

The chain links TRBV5-1 to TRBJ2-3, with D uncertain. The CDR3 is made up of 14 amino acids. V was cut by 0 bases and J by 6 bases, with 11 bases left in between. Germline V gene lookup returns CDR1 SGHRS and CDR2 YFSETQ. The CDR3 region is CASSLEASSDTQYF. CDR3 DNA sequence: TGCGCCAGCAGCTTGGAGGCGTCGTCGGATACGCAGTATTTT.

This clonotype was counted many times. The V and J genes are TRBV24-1 and TRBJ2-5; D might be TRBD1 (6 bases). From germline, CDR1 is KGHDR and CDR2 SFDVKD. The CDR3 is 13 residues long. The V end lost 8 bases, the J end lost 0 bases, and 9 bases lay between the germline ends. The CDR3 nucleotides are TGTGCCACCAATGGGGGCCACCAAGAGACCCAGTACTTC. Its protein is CATNGGHQETQYF.

This clonotype was seen only once. The V gene is TRBV12-3 or TRBV12-4, the J gene TRBJ1-1; 9 bases align to TRBD1. CDR3 length: 15 residues. Losses at the gene ends were 6 bases for V and 5 bases for J; bases not matched to a gene: 10. DNA of the CDR3: TGTGCCAGCAGCGAACGAACAGGGGGCACGACTGAAGCTTTCTTT. Its protein is CASSERTGGTTEAFF.

The genes are TRBV7-9 and TRBJ1-6; no clear D gene. Between the trimmed V and J ends, which lost 4 bases and 7 bases, there was a span of 11 bases. From germline, CDR1 is SEHNR and CDR2 FQNEAQ (reference sequence). The length of the CDR3 is 14 residues. The chain's CDR3 is CASSYGQNNSPLHF. DNA of the CDR3: TGTGCCAGCAGCTACGGGCAGAACAATTCACCCCTCCACTTT.

The J gene is TRBJ2-1, the V gene TRBV2; 9 bases agree with TRBD1. Germline V gives CDR1 SNHLY, CDR2 FYNNEI. CDR3 size: 11 residues. After removal of 5 bases from V and 14 bases from J, the junction contained 4 bases not matched to a gene. CDR3 residues: CASSRDRVEFF. CDR3 bases: TGTGCCAGCAGTCGGGACAGGGTGGAGTTCTTC.

V is TRBV24-1 and J is TRBJ1-3; possible D gene TRBD1, 6 bases. Germline values: CDR1 KGHDR, CDR2 SFDVKD. CDR3 length equals 13 residues. V was shortened by 7 bases and J by 4 bases, with 10 bases between the two germline ends. CDR3 DNA sequence: TGTGCCACCAGCCAGGGGAAAGGAAACACCATATATTTT. This sequence encodes CATSQGKGNTIYF.

The J gene is TRBJ1-5, the V gene TRBV6-2 or TRBV6-3; D call uncertain. V was trimmed by 7 bases and J by 0 bases, leaving 13 bases between them. The CDR3 runs 15 residues. Germline V gene sequence: CDR1 MNHEY, CDR2 SVGEGT. Here the CDR3 reads CASTQRGYSNQPQHF. Here the CDR3 DNA reads TGTGCCAGCACTCAGCGGGGTTATAGCAATCAGCCCCAGCATTTT.

The chain is built from TRBV10-2 and TRBJ1-1; the D call may be TRBD1 or TRBD2 (5 bases each). The closer fit of TRBJ2-1 to the DNA end suggests the J call may be wrong. Germline V lookup: CDR1 WSHSY, CDR2 SAAADI. This CDR3 contains 14 residues. For the CDR3, the DNA is TGCGCCAGCAACGCCGGGGCAGGGAAGAATGAGCAGTTCTTC. The encoded protein is CASNAGAGKNEQFF.

In its sample, this clonotype was seen many times. The CDR3 DNA reads as TGTGCCAGCAGGGGCCGAGTTAGCAATCAGCCCCAGCATTTT. This codes for CASRGRVSNQPQHF. The chain recombines TRBV2 with TRBJ1-5, with no clear D. Germline assignment: CDR1 SNHLY and CDR2 FYNNEI. V was shortened by 6 bases and J by 0 bases, with 9 bases between the two germline ends. This CDR3 is 14 amino acids long.

The CDR3 DNA follows: TGTGCCAGCAACGCCGGGACAGGGGTTTTAGCCTACGAGCAGTACTTC. It specifies CASNAGTGVLAYEQYF. This chain uses TRBV10-3 with TRBJ2-7; 10 nucleotides line up with TRBD1. The CDR3 has 16 amino acids. V lost 10 bases to trimming and J lost 2 bases; unmatched junction nucleotides: 14. The V gene's germline CDR1 is ENHRY and CDR2 SYGVKD.

The V call is TRBV12-3 or TRBV12-4, the J call TRBJ2-2, with 11 bases matching TRBD1. CDR3 size: 15 residues. Unmatched junction bases numbered 4, after V lost 4 bases and J lost 6 bases. CDR3 amino acids: CASSYRGQGAGELFF. CDR3 nucleotides: TGTGCCAGCAGTTACCGGGGACAGGGGGCCGGGGAGCTGTTTTTT.

The rearrangement links TRBV7-9 to TRBJ2-7; 8 nucleotides match TRBD1. V lost 0 bases and J lost 0; bases outside the gene matches: 7. Germline V CDR1 and CDR2: SEHNR, FQNEAQ (reference sequence). The length of the CDR3 is 17 residues. The CDR3 loop is CASSLASGTGASYEQYF. The CDR3 region has the DNA TGTGCCAGCAGCTTAGCATCTGGGACAGGTGCCTCCTACGAGCAGTACTTC.

Note on this clonotype: At one of its ends the junction is not consistent with the germline gene, which may arise from a read error. The chain employs TRBV4-3 and TRBJ2-2, with D possibly matching TRBD1 (6 bases). The CDR3 is 18 amino acids. Germline V gene lookup returns CDR1 LGHNA and CDR2 YSLEER. The CDR3 spells CASNQAHLGAGAAGELFF. In DNA form, the CDR3 reads TGCGCCAGCAACCAAGCACATCTTGGGGCAGGGGCCGCCGGGGAGCTGTTTTTT.

This clonotype was observed many times. This chain uses TRBV12-3 or TRBV12-4 with TRBJ1-5; D remains ambiguous. The CDR3 consists of 13 residues. The V gene lost 6 bases and the J gene lost 0 bases, with 6 bases spanning the gap. CDR3 loop: CASRVNSNQPQHF. The CDR3 bases are TGTGCCAGCAGAGTAAATAGCAATCAGCCCCAGCATTTT.

A note on this clonotype: A read error may produce the germline difference seen at one junction end. The chain joins TRBV2 to TRBJ1-4, with D unresolved. Germline CDR1 and CDR2: SNHLY and FYNNEI. The CDR3 has 13 amino acids. The CDR3 sequence: CASTAATNKKLFF. The CDR3 bases are TGTGCCAGCACTGCCGCAACTAATAAAAAACTGTTTTTT.

J is TRBJ2-3 and V is TRBV9; 10 positions match TRBD2. J gave up 10 bases and V 2 bases, and 4 bases lay outside the gene matches. Germline loops: CDR1 SGDLS, CDR2 YYNGEE. This CDR3 comprises 13 residues. CDR3 sequence: CASSVLAGGAQYF. The DNA of the CDR3 is TGTGCCAGCAGCGTCTTAGCGGGGGGAGCGCAGTATTTT.